This TCR beta chain was sequenced for a study of CD8 T cells in Susac syndrome. A single count supports this clonotype. RNA amounts of about 0.5 to 1 ug underwent reverse transcription with random hexamers. Amplification of the TCR beta CDR3 was carried out by immunoSEQ multiplex PCR, which spanned a total of 54 Vbeta and 13 Jbeta segments. TCRdb re-called the immunoSEQ multiplex PCR reads with MiXCR, one entry per CDR3 protein. The table includes about 100,000 distinct CDR3 sequences, roughly 91% detected once. TEMRA cells were FACS-enriched and CD8+ and CD4+ T cells negatively isolated. Germline V gives CDR1 SGHTA, CDR2 FQGNSA. The CDR3 covers 12 residues. Trimming cost V 5 bases and J 8 bases, with 12 bases left between them.

J is TRBJ2-5 and V is TRBV7-2; D possibly uses TRBD1 or TRBD2 (5 bases each). This TCR was sampled from a human donor in good health. Sequencing was done on a sample of CD8+ T cells from PBMCs. CDR3 nucleotide sequence: TGTGCCAGCAGCCCGAGGGGCCGCACCCAGTACTTC. Protein sequence: CASSPRGRTQYF.